This T cell receptor beta chain was identified in a study of CD8 T cells in Susac syndrome. The CDR3 is made up of 13 amino acids. Germline CDR1 SGHDT, CDR2 YYEEEE. The V and J ends lost 2 bases and 6 bases respectively, with 12 bases between them. This clonotype was seen a single time. RNA amounts of about 0.5 to 1 ug underwent reverse transcription with random hexamers. One entry per CDR3 protein, called by TCRdb with MiXCR from the immunoSEQ multiplex PCR reads. Among just under 150,000 distinct CDR3 sequences listed, roughly 94% were seen once. The chain combines TRBV5-6 with TRBJ2-7; D is ambiguous. Sequences were obtained from CD4+ T cells from PBMCs. The receptor was isolated from a human donor in good health. The CDR3 DNA sequence: TGTGCCAGCAGCTTACCCAAAGGCGGCGAGCAGTACTTC. Translating it yields CASSLPKGGEQYF.